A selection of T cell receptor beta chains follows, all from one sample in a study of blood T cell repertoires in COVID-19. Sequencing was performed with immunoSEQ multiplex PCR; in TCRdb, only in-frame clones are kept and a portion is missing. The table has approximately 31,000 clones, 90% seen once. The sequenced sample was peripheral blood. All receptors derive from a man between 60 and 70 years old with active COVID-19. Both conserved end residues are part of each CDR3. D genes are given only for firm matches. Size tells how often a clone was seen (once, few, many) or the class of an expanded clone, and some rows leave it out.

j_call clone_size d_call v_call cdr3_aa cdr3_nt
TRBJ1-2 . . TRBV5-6 CASRPRGASGYTF TGTGCCAGCAGACCCCGCGGAGCATCTGGCTACACCTTC
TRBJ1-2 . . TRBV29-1 CSVAGDLGYGYTF TGCAGCGTTGCCGGGGATCTTGGCTATGGCTACACCTTC
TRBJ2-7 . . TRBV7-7 CASSLSGAYEQYF TGTGCCAGCAGCTTATCAGGGGCCTACGAGCAGTACTTC
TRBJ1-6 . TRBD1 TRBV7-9 CASSGTGYSPLHF TGTGCCAGCTCCGGGACAGGATATTCACCCCTCCACTTT
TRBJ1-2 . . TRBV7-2 CASSPGRGGGDYGYTF TGTGCCAGCAGTCCTGGGCGGGGAGGGGGAGACTATGGCTACACCTTC
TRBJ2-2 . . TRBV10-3 CAIRGHETGELFF TGTGCCATCAGGGGACACGAGACCGGGGAGCTGTTTTTT
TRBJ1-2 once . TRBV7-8 CASSLVRAGVYGYTF TGTGCCAGCAGCTTAGTACGGGCAGGGGTGTATGGCTACACCTTC
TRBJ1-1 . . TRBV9 CASSVGEVANTEAFF TGTGCCAGCAGCGTAGGTGAGGTCGCGAACACTGAAGCTTTCTTT
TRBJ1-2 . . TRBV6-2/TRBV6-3 CASSYGGSYTF TGTGCCAGCAGTTATGGGGGGAGCTACACCTTC
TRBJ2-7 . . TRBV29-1 CSVEEARGYEQYF TGCAGCGTTGAAGAAGCAAGGGGCTACGAGCAGTACTTC
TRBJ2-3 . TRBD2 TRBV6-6 CASSYARLAGTDTQYF TGTGCCAGCAGTTACGCTCGACTAGCGGGCACAGATACGCAGTATTTT
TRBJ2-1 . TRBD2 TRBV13 CASSLQAGADNEQFF TGTGCCAGCAGCTTACAAGCGGGGGCCGACAATGAGCAGTTCTTC
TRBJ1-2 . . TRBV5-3 CARSLLRLYTANYGYTF TGTGCCAGAAGCTTGTTAAGGCTTTATACAGCTAACTATGGCTACACCTTC
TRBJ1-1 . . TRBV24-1 CATSAGGPGDTEAFF TGTGCCACCAGCGCCGGGGGTCCGGGGGACACTGAAGCTTTCTTT
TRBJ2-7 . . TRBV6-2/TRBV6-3 CASSSTARGWNYEQYF TGTGCCAGCAGTTCTACCGCTAGGGGCTGGAATTACGAGCAGTACTTC
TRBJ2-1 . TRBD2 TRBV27 CASSFLAGGSNEQFF TGTGCCAGCAGTTTTTTAGCGGGGGGGAGCAATGAGCAGTTCTTC
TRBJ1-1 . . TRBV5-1 CASSLAGRTEAFF TGCGCCAGCAGCTTGGCAGGGAGGACTGAAGCTTTCTTT
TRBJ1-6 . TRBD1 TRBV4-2 CASSQGQGQGGHLVPLHF TGTGCCAGCAGCCAAGGCCAAGGACAGGGGGGACACTTGGTGCCCCTCCACTTT
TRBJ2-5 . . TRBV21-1 CASSKYKRQGAGETQYF TGTGCCAGCAGCAAATACAAGAGACAGGGGGCGGGTGAGACCCAGTACTTC
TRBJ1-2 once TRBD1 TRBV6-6 CASGSLGTGAGYTF TGTGCCAGCGGGAGCCTCGGGACAGGGGCTGGCTACACCTTC
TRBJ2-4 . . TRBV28 CASSLRRRGAKNIQYF TGTGCCAGCAGTTTAAGACGAAGGGGAGCCAAAAACATTCAGTACTTC
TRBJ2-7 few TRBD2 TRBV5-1 CASSATSGGSYEQYF TGCGCCAGCAGCGCGACTAGCGGGGGGTCCTACGAGCAGTACTTC
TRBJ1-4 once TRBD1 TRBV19 CASSIGQGGGSTNEKLFF TGTGCCAGTAGTATCGGACAGGGCGGGGGATCGACTAATGAAAAACTGTTTTTT
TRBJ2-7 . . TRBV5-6 CASSPLPAYEQYF TGTGCCAGCAGCCCTCTTCCGGCCTACGAGCAGTACTTC
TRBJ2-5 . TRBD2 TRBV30 CAWSQGLATETQYF TGTGCCTGGAGCCAGGGACTAGCGACGGAGACCCAGTACTTC
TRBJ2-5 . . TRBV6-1 CASSEFMTFSETQYF TGTGCCAGCAGTGAATTTATGACATTTTCAGAGACCCAGTACTTC
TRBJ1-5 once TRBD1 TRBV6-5 CASSRTGSSGQPQHF TGTGCCAGCAGTCGGACAGGCTCTTCGGGTCAGCCCCAGCATTTT
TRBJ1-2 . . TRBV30 CAWSVPAGRNYGYTF TGTGCCTGGAGTGTACCCGCAGGGAGGAACTATGGCTACACCTTC
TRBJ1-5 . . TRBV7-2 CASSLRVRGGKSGQPQHF TGTGCCAGCAGCTTAAGAGTCCGCGGAGGGAAGTCAGGGCAGCCCCAGCATTTT
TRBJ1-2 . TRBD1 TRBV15 CATSSRATGYGYTF TGTGCCACCAGCTCTAGAGCGACAGGGTATGGCTACACCTTC
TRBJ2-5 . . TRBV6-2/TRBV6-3 CASSSEPGRTQYF TGTGCCAGCAGTTCTGAACCAGGGCGCACCCAGTACTTC